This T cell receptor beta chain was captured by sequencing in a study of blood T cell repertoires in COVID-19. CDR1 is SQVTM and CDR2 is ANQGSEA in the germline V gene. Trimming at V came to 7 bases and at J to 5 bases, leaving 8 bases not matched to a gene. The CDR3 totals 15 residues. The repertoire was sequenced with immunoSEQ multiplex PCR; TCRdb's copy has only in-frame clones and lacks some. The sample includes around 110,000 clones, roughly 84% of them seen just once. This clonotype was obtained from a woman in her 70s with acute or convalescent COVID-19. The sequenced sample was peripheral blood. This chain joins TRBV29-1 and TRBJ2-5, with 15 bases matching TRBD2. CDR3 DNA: TGCAGCGCCGGGACTAGCGGGAGGAGAGGGGAGACCCAGTACTTC. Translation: CSAGTSGRRGETQYF.